This passage covers 14 T cell receptor beta chains from one sample sequenced in a study of T cell changes during pregnancy in multiple sclerosis. Only in-frame clones appear in the TCRdb table, and some are missing; sequencing was by immunoSEQ multiplex PCR. The repertoire includes about 48,000 clones, approximately 92% of them detected once, and more than 0.7% sits in the top ten. The sequenced sample was CD4+ T cells from peripheral blood mononuclear cells, obtained in the second trimester of pregnancy. Source of these receptors: a female donor in good health, enrolled as a control in a pregnancy study.

V gene TRBV11-2 combines with J gene TRBJ1-2, with D maybe TRBD1 (6 bases). Trimming stripped 3 bases from V and 6 bases from J, with 14 bases between. Germline V gene lookup returns CDR1 SGHAT and CDR2 FQNNGV. CDR3 length equals 14 residues. CDR3 sequence: CASSLLSGVDGYTF. The CDR3 coding sequence is TGTGCCAGCAGCTTGCTTTCAGGGGTTGATGGCTACACCTTC.

The rearrangement uses TRBV28 and TRBJ1-6; 8 positions agree with TRBD1. This CDR3 region has 13 residues. The V gene's germline CDR1 is MDHEN and CDR2 SYDVKM. Unmatched junction bases numbered 4, after V lost 5 bases and J lost 10 bases. This CDR3 is CASSRTGRSPLHF. In DNA form, the CDR3 reads TGTGCCAGCAGTCGGACAGGGCGGTCACCCCTCCACTTT.

The rearrangement joins TRBV7-2 to TRBJ2-3, with 11 bases identical to TRBD2. Germline CDR1 is SGHTA and CDR2 is FQGNSA. Trimming at V came to 1 base and at J to 5 bases, leaving 8 bases not matched to a gene. This CDR3 has 17 residues. Written as DNA, the CDR3 is TGTGCCAGCAGCTTAGGAGGTAGCGGGAGGGCCCAAGATACGCAGTATTTT. As protein: CASSLGGSGRAQDTQYF.

This sequence joins TRBV19 and TRBJ2-2; D is undetermined. Germline loops: CDR1 LNHDA, CDR2 SQIVND (reference sequence). The CDR3 loop spans 15 amino acids. V lost 7 bases and J lost 2, with 14 bases in between. The CDR3 DNA follows: TGTGCCAGTACCTCCGGAGCTGGAAACACCGGGGAGCTGTTTTTT. This translates into CASTSGAGNTGELFF.

This rearrangement joins TRBV10-2 to TRBJ2-2; D not certain. The CDR3 contains 14 residues. V was clipped by 2 bases and J by 6 bases, with 10 bases between them. Germline V gene sequence: CDR1 WSHSY, CDR2 SAAADI. CDR3 in DNA: TGCGCCAGCAGTGAGGGGCGCTCGTCCGGGGAGCTGTTTTTT. Its translation: CASSEGRSSGELFF.

The rearrangement joins TRBV6-6 to TRBJ1-3; tentative D call: TRBD1 (6 bases). This CDR3 region has 16 residues. Germline V CDR1 and CDR2: MNHNY, SVGAGI (reference sequence). The ends were cut back, 2 bases at V and 8 bases at J, with 19 bases in the middle. Here the CDR3 reads CASSYPQGQGYDTIYF. The CDR3 DNA reads TGTGCCAGCAGTTACCCACAGGGTCAAGGATATGACACCATATATTTT.

The chain uses TRBV18 and TRBJ1-3; D is ambiguous. V was clipped by 3 bases and J by 0 bases, with 6 bases between them. Germline V CDR1 and CDR2: KGHSH, LQKENI. There are 14 residues in the CDR3. The CDR3 protein is CASSPGSSGNTIYF. The CDR3 nucleotides are TGTGCCAGCTCACCGGGCAGCTCTGGAAACACCATATATTTT. Looking up the rest from reference TRBV18 and TRBJ1-3 gives the full variable domain: NAGVMQNPRHLVRRRGQEARLRCSPMKGHSHVYWYRQLPEEGLKFMVYLQKENIIDESGMPKERFSAEFPKEGPSILRIQQVVRGDSAAYFCASSPGSSGNTIYFGEGSWLTVV.

This rearrangement joins TRBV6-1 to TRBJ1-3, with a tentative D call TRBD1 (5 bases). Trimming removed 0 bases from V and 0 bases from J, with 9 bases in between. Germline loops: CDR1 MNHNS, CDR2 SASEGT. This CDR3 contains 16 residues. For the CDR3, the DNA is TGTGCCAGCAGTGAAGCGGCGGGGCGCTCTGGAAACACCATATATTTT. It codes for CASSEAAGRSGNTIYF.

This clone was found once. The chain uses TRBV5-1 and TRBJ1-3, with D maybe TRBD1 (6 bases). CDR3 size: 15 residues. V shed 4 bases and J shed 0 bases, with 11 bases lying between them. The germline V gene encodes CDR1 SGHRS and CDR2 YFSETQ. CDR3 DNA: TGCGCCAGCAGCGCGGGGGACACCTCTGGAAACACCATATATTTT. Amino acid sequence: CASSAGDTSGNTIYF.

The V and J genes are TRBV29-1 and TRBJ2-1; 9 positions match TRBD1. Germline V gene lookup returns CDR1 SQVTM and CDR2 ANQGSEA. The CDR3 covers 21 residues. V dropped 0 bases and J dropped 3; count of bases not matched to a gene: 21. In DNA, the CDR3 is TGCAGCGTTGAAGATTCGGACAGGGGACATGTCGCCCCTTCTTACTACAATGAGCAGTTCTTC. Its translation: CSVEDSDRGHVAPSYYNEQFF.

On this clone: The junction does not match germline at one end; this may be a read error. The chain has TRBV7-2 and TRBJ1-6; maybe TRBD1 (6 bases). The CDR3 is made up of 13 amino acids. Germline V gives CDR1 SGHTA, CDR2 FQGNSA. The CDR3: CASRTGEGSTLHF. The CDR3 nucleotides read TGTGCCAGCAGGACAGGCGAGGGTTCAACCCTCCACTTT.

This chain joins TRBV4-2 and TRBJ2-5, with TRBD1 identical over 11 bases. Trimming cost V 4 bases and J 4 bases; bases outside gene matches: 14. From germline, CDR1 is LGHNA and CDR2 YNFKEQ. This CDR3 contains 18 residues. The CDR3 spells CASSPEGTGGIVLETQYF. As DNA, the CDR3 is TGTGCCAGCAGCCCGGAAGGGACAGGGGGTATTGTATTAGAGACCCAGTACTTC.

The rearrangement links TRBV7-9 to TRBJ2-2; 8 positions agree with TRBD1. Germline trimming cut 7 bases from V and 4 bases from J; bases unmatched to any gene: 5. The CDR3 runs to 14 residues. In germline, CDR1 is SEHNR, CDR2 FQNEAQ (reference sequence). CDR3 protein: CASTAGQGTGELFF. The CDR3 nucleotides are TGTGCCAGCACTGCCGGACAGGGCACCGGGGAGCTGTTTTTT.

This chain joins TRBV5-5 and TRBJ2-5, with a tentative D call TRBD2 (7 bases). The germline gives CDR1 SGHKS, CDR2 YYEKEE (reference sequence). Deletions cut 3 bases from V and 4 bases from J, with 13 bases between. The CDR3 spans 14 residues. CDR3 protein: CASSWGGGRETQYF. CDR3 nucleotides: TGTGCCAGCAGCTGGGGCGGGGGCCGAGAGACCCAGTACTTC.